The rows below give T cell receptor beta chains drawn from one sample of a study of a mutant IDH1 vaccine in newly diagnosed glioma. No antigens are known for them. Profiling relied on immunoSEQ multiplex PCR, and the TCRdb table lists in-frame clones only, not all of them. In the table there are about 54,000 clones, approximately 81% of which are singletons. The specimen was PBMCs, collected from a glioma patient whose treatment included an IDH1 peptide vaccine. The receptors here all came from a woman under 30 with glioma. The CDR3 runs from the conserved cysteine through the conserved F or W. The D gene is left open where the match is weak. Clone size is not always given. Where it is, it says once, few, many or a class for expanded clones.

TGTGCCAGCAGCTTAGTTCGAGGAGAGACCCAGTACTTC,CASSLVRGETQYF,TRBV7-2,TRBJ2-5,-,-
TGTGCCAGCAGTCAACTAGTCGGGTACGACGAGCAGTACTTC,CASSQLVGYDEQYF,TRBV27,TRBJ2-7,-,-
TGTGCCAGCAGTGAAAAGTTGGAGGGGGCGGCTGGCTACACCTTC,CASSEKLEGAAGYTF,TRBV6-1,TRBJ1-2,TRBD1,-
TGTGCCAGCAGCTTAGGATTAGCGGGAGAACCTCGCACAGATACGCAGTATTTT,CASSLGLAGEPRTDTQYF,TRBV7-8,TRBJ2-3,TRBD2,-
TGTGCCAGCAGTTCCGCATTTCAGGGAGGCTATGGCTACACCTTC,CASSSAFQGGYGYTF,TRBV27,TRBJ1-2,-,-
TGTGCCAGCAGCGAGGTGGAGGGCACAGATACGCAGTATTTT,CASSEVEGTDTQYF,TRBV9,TRBJ2-3,-,-
TGTGCCAGCAGTTTATCCGGGGGCTCAGGATGGGGATTCTACGAGCAGTACTTC,CASSLSGGSGWGFYEQYF,TRBV27,TRBJ2-7,-,-
TGTGCCAGCAAGACTTCTAGCGGAGGGGTCAATGAGCAGTTCTTC,CASKTSSGGVNEQFF,TRBV6-1,TRBJ2-1,TRBD2,once
TGCGCCAGCAGCGACTCCGGGAGCAGCAATCAGCCCCAGCATTTT,CASSDSGSSNQPQHF,TRBV5-1,TRBJ1-5,-,-
TGTGCCAGTAGCTCCCAAAGCACAGATACGCAGTATTTT,CASSSQSTDTQYF,TRBV19,TRBJ2-3,-,-
TGTGCCAGCAGTGAAGCTCAGGTCAGGGCCGGGGAAAAACTGTTTTTT,CASSEAQVRAGEKLFF,TRBV2,TRBJ1-4,-,-
TGTGCCAGTAGTAACGGGGGGGTGGGTCAGCCCCAGCATTTT,CASSNGGVGQPQHF,TRBV19,TRBJ1-5,-,-
TGTGCCAGCAGTGAAGGGGGGGGCAGGGCCAATCAGCCCCAGCATTTT,CASSEGGGRANQPQHF,TRBV2,TRBJ1-5,-,-
TGTGCCAGCAGGATGGACACCTGGAACACTGAAGCTTTCTTT,CASRMDTWNTEAFF,TRBV5-5,TRBJ1-1,-,few
TGTGCCAGCAGCTTAGTTCAGGGACAGGGTAACTATGGCTACACCTTC,CASSLVQGQGNYGYTF,TRBV11-2,TRBJ1-2,TRBD1,-
TGCAGCGTTGTGCCTGGAATCAACAATGAGCAGTTCTTC,CSVVPGINNEQFF,TRBV29-1,TRBJ2-1,-,-
TGTGCCAGCATCTCCCGCGGGAGTCCGGATGAAAAACTGTTTTTT,CASISRGSPDEKLFF,TRBV16,TRBJ1-4,-,-
TGCGCCAGCAGCTCTGGGGGATCCCTCGATACGCAGTATTTT,CASSSGGSLDTQYF,TRBV5-1,TRBJ2-3,-,-
TGTGCCAGCAGCTTCAGGGACAGGGTTTACAATGAGCAGTTCTTC,CASSFRDRVYNEQFF,TRBV5-6,TRBJ2-1,TRBD1,-
TGTGCCTCCAATGACCGTCGGGCCTGGGTAAACACCATATATTTT,CASNDRRAWVNTIYF,TRBV30,TRBJ1-3,-,-
TGTGCCAGCAGAACGCAGGGGGGCCTCTACGAGCAGTACTTC,CASRTQGGLYEQYF,TRBV6-5,TRBJ2-7,-,-
TGTGCCAGCAGCCAAGAGGCAAACGAGCAGTACTTC,CASSQEANEQYF,TRBV4-2,TRBJ2-7,-,once
TGTGCCAGCAGCCCTCGGCTAGCGGGAGGCACCGGGGAGCTGTTTTTT,CASSPRLAGGTGELFF,TRBV11-3,TRBJ2-2,TRBD2,-
TGTGCCAGCAGCTTAGCGGGAACAGCCCAGTTCGAGCCCCAGCATTTT,CASSLAGTAQFEPQHF,TRBV7-9,TRBJ1-5,-,-
TGCGCCAGCAGCTTGTCCGTCGGGGGGTACGAGCAGTACTTC,CASSLSVGGYEQYF,TRBV5-1,TRBJ2-7,TRBD2,-
TGTGCCAGTAGTCGGGACAGGGGGGACTATGGCTACACCTTC,CASSRDRGDYGYTF,TRBV19,TRBJ1-2,TRBD1,-
TGCGCCAGCAGTCTTCAGGGAAATGAGCAGTTCTTC,CASSLQGNEQFF,TRBV5-1,TRBJ2-1,-,-
TGTGCCAGTAGTATAGAGGGGTTGGGGGCAGATACGCAGTATTTT,CASSIEGLGADTQYF,TRBV19,TRBJ2-3,-,-
TGTGCCAGCAGCTTTTCAGGAAATAGCAATCAGCCCCAGCATTTT,CASSFSGNSNQPQHF,TRBV7-9,TRBJ1-5,-,few
TGTGCCAGCAGAGGAATAGCGGGAGTGAGTATGTACGAGCAGTACTTC,CASRGIAGVSMYEQYF,TRBV7-8,TRBJ2-7,TRBD2,-
TGTGCAGTTACAGGGGATATGGCCGGGGAGCTGTTTTTT,CAVTGDMAGELFF,TRBV7-6,TRBJ2-2,TRBD1,-
TGTGCCAGCAGCTTGGGGGAGTATGAGCAGTTCTTC,CASSLGEYEQFF,TRBV5-6,TRBJ2-1,-,once
TGCGCCAGCAGCCTCGGGGCCCTCTCTGGAAACACCATATATTTT,CASSLGALSGNTIYF,TRBV5-1,TRBJ1-3,-,few
TGTGCCAGCAGCTGGGGCGGGGCCTACGAGCAGTACTTC,CASSWGGAYEQYF,TRBV7-9,TRBJ2-7,-,-
TGTGCCAGTAGTATAGACCGTTACTCTGGAAACACCATATATTTT,CASSIDRYSGNTIYF,TRBV19,TRBJ1-3,-,-
TGTGCCCCCCCCGCGCGGCATCGGAACACTGAAGCTTTCTTT,CAPPARHRNTEAFF,TRBV6-1,TRBJ1-1,-,-